This T cell receptor beta chain was retrieved from a study of blood T cell repertoires in COVID-19. V lost 2 bases to trimming and J lost 3 bases, with 17 bases between them. This CDR3 spans 16 amino acids. Germline CDR1 and CDR2: MNHEY and SVGAGI. Measured with immunoSEQ multiplex PCR; TCRdb has only the in-frame clones, and not every one. Of approximately 58,000 clones listed, about 81% are singletons. This clone was seen a handful of times. Seattle participants joined during active infection and were tracked over time. The sample consisted of peripheral blood. This chain uses TRBV6-5 with TRBJ2-7; D possibly corresponds to TRBD2 (6 bases). The source of this sequence is a man aged 55 to 70 with COVID-19, enrolled during active disease. CDR3 in DNA: TGTGCCAGCAGTTACCGGGGCGCGGGACCTCTCTACGAGCAGTACTTC. It translates to CASSYRGAGPLYEQYF.